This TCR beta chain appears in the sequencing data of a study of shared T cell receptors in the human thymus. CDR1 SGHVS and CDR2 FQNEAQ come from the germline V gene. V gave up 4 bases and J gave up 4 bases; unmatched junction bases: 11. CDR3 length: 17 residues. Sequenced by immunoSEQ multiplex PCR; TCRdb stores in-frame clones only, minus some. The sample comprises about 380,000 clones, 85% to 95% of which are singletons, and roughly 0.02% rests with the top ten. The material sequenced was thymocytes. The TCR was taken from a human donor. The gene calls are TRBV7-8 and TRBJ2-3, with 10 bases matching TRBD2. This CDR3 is CASSSGGLAGEADTQYF. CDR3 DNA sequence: TGTGCCAGCAGCTCCGGCGGCCTAGCGGGAGAGGCAGATACGCAGTATTTT.